Listed below are T cell receptor beta chains from one sample, sequenced in a study of T cell responses to AZD1222 COVID-19 vaccine. Assay: immunoSEQ multiplex PCR; the TCRdb copy retains only in-frame clones and omits some. The table lists 50,000 to 70,000 clones, 89% of them singletons, with roughly 6% in the top ten. Sample: peripheral blood, taken 28 days after the second AZD1222 dose. These receptors were taken from an adult who received the AZD1222 COVID-19 vaccine. CDR3s include the opening cysteine and the closing phenylalanine or tryptophan. D genes are given only for firm matches. Part of the rows lack a size; the others show once, few, many or a class for expanded clones.

clone size,D gene,J gene,V gene,CDR3 DNA,CDR3 protein
-,-,TRBJ2-7,TRBV5-4,TGTGCCAGTAACCCTTTCGCCGGAACCGAGCAGTACTTC,CASNPFAGTEQYF
-,TRBD2,TRBJ2-3,TRBV4-1,TGCGCCAGCAGCCAAGATAGGGTAGCGGGACTTGCGCAGTATTTT,CASSQDRVAGLAQYF
once,TRBD1,TRBJ2-7,TRBV9,TGTGCCAGCAGCGTAGATCCACAGGGGGCGGTTTGGGAGCAGTACTTC,CASSVDPQGAVWEQYF
-,-,TRBJ1-1,TRBV6-6,TGTGCCAGCAGTTACTCGGGGGGCCTGGACACTGAAGCTTTCTTT,CASSYSGGLDTEAFF
-,-,TRBJ2-1,TRBV27,TGTGCCAGCAGTTCGGACCGAGGGCTATACAATGAGCAGTTCTTC,CASSSDRGLYNEQFF
-,TRBD1,TRBJ2-7,TRBV29-1,TGCAGCGTTGGGGGACAGGGCTCCTACGAGCAGTACTTC,CSVGGQGSYEQYF
-,TRBD1,TRBJ2-7,TRBV3-1/TRBV3-2,TGTGCCAGCAGCCAAGATCAGGGACAGGGGACATCCTACGAGCAGTACTTC,CASSQDQGQGTSYEQYF
-,-,TRBJ2-6,TRBV29-1,TGCAGCGTTGAAGGCCGACACCTCTCTGGGGCCAACGTCCTGACTTTC,CSVEGRHLSGANVLTF
-,-,TRBJ1-4,TRBV5-1,TGCGCCAGCAGCTTGAAGGGGCGCGTGACTAATGAAAAACTGTTTTTT,CASSLKGRVTNEKLFF
-,TRBD2,TRBJ2-1,TRBV3-1/TRBV3-2,TGTGCCAGCAGCCAAGTACTAGCGGGAGGACTGCAGTTCTTC,CASSQVLAGGLQFF
-,-,TRBJ1-6,TRBV3-1/TRBV3-2,TGTGCCAGCACTCTCGCGTGGAATTCACCCCTCCACTTT,CASTLAWNSPLHF
once,-,TRBJ2-7,TRBV29-1,TGCAGCGTTGCGAAGGGTTCCTCCTACGAGCAGTACTTC,CSVAKGSSYEQYF
-,-,TRBJ2-7,TRBV18,TGTGCCAGCTCACCCTCAGGCGGGTCGGGTCCGCAAGAGCAGTACTTC,CASSPSGGSGPQEQYF
-,TRBD1,TRBJ2-7,TRBV5-1,TGCGCCAGCAGCTTTGGGACAGGGGACTACGAGCAGTACTTC,CASSFGTGDYEQYF
-,-,TRBJ2-3,TRBV4-3,TGCGCCAGCAGCCAACGGGCAGTCGCTAGCACAGATACGCAGTATTTT,CASSQRAVASTDTQYF
-,-,TRBJ2-6,TRBV2,TGTGCCAGCAGTTGGAGAGCGGCTGGGGCCAACGTCCTGACTTTC,CASSWRAAGANVLTF
few,-,TRBJ2-2,TRBV5-1,TGCGCCAGCGGGCAAGGGGGGCCGGGCACCGGGGAGCTGTTTTTT,CASGQGGPGTGELFF
-,-,TRBJ2-3,TRBV2,TGTGCCGCAGGGACCACAGATACGCAGTATTTT,CAAGTTDTQYF
-,-,TRBJ1-5,TRBV10-3,TGTGCCATCAGTGAGATCGGCGGACCCTCTACGGGGCCCCAGCATTTT,CAISEIGGPSTGPQHF
-,-,TRBJ2-2,TRBV5-4,TGTGCCAGCAGCTCGACACCGAACACCGGGGAGCTGTTTTTT,CASSSTPNTGELFF
-,-,TRBJ2-5,TRBV9,TGTGCCAGCAGCGGCAGGCAGGGGGGGGAGACCCAGTACTTC,CASSGRQGGETQYF
-,-,TRBJ1-6,TRBV6-5,TGTGCCAGCCGGGACAATTATTCACCCCTCCACTTT,CASRDNYSPLHF
-,-,TRBJ2-2,TRBV5-5,TGTGCCAGCAGCTTTTCATCCATTTCGAACACCGGGGAGCTGTTTTTT,CASSFSSISNTGELFF
-,-,TRBJ2-3,TRBV19,TGTGCCAGTAGGGGGGGAATGAGCACAGATACGCAGTATTTT,CASRGGMSTDTQYF
-,TRBD1,TRBJ1-2,TRBV27,TGTGCCAGCAGTTTAGGACTTCTACGGGGACAGAATGGCTACACCTTC,CASSLGLLRGQNGYTF
-,TRBD2,TRBJ2-1,TRBV5-4,TGTGCCAGCAGCCCGCGGGGGGGAATGGACAATGAGCAGTTCTTC,CASSPRGGMDNEQFF
-,TRBD2,TRBJ2-1,TRBV19,TGTGCCAGTAGTGGACTAGGGCGCGATGAGCAGTTCTTC,CASSGLGRDEQFF
-,TRBD1,TRBJ1-6,TRBV11-2,TGTGCCAGCAGCTCGCGGACAGGGGCTAATTCACCCCTCCACTTT,CASSSRTGANSPLHF
-,TRBD2,TRBJ2-1,TRBV11-3,TGTGCCAGCAGCCGAGGACTAGCGGGCTTGAATGAGCAGTTCTTC,CASSRGLAGLNEQFF
-,-,TRBJ1-4,TRBV19,TGTGCCAGTAGCAGGGCTGTAGGACCTAATGAAAAACTGTTTTTT,CASSRAVGPNEKLFF
few,-,TRBJ2-1,TRBV10-1,TGCGCCAGCAGTGATTCCGGACGGGCCTACAATGAGCAGTTCTTC,CASSDSGRAYNEQFF
once,-,TRBJ1-2,TRBV6-1,TGTGCCAGCAGTGAAGCGTTAGGCTATGGCTACACCTTC,CASSEALGYGYTF
-,TRBD2,TRBJ2-2,TRBV10-3,TGTGCCATCACCCGCGGTCTAGCGGGGGGGGCCGGGGAGCTGTTTTTT,CAITRGLAGGAGELFF
few,TRBD1,TRBJ2-1,TRBV19,TGTGCCAGTAGTAAACAGGGGCTCTTGGTCTTC,CASSKQGLLVF
-,TRBD2,TRBJ2-5,TRBV6-8,TGTGCCAGCAGTTTCCTAGCGGGGATAATATTACGGGAGACCCAGTACTTC,CASSFLAGIILRETQYF
-,TRBD1,TRBJ2-7,TRBV27,TGTGCCAGCAGTCCCACCCCCACAGGGGTGACCTACGAGCAGTACTTC,CASSPTPTGVTYEQYF
-,TRBD1,TRBJ1-2,TRBV2,TGTGCCAGCAGTGAAGTGACAGGGGTGGTTAACTATGGCTACACCTTC,CASSEVTGVVNYGYTF
-,-,TRBJ2-7,TRBV2,TGTGCCAGCAGAACAGACCTGTACGAGCAGTACTTC,CASRTDLYEQYF
-,TRBD2,TRBJ2-7,TRBV14,TGTGCCAGCAGGCGGACTAGCGGCGTCCACGAGCAGTACTTC,CASRRTSGVHEQYF